This T cell receptor (beta chain) was found in a study of T cells expressing NK-cell markers. Overall study context: The study drew TCR beta repertoires from sorted CD3+CD56+NKG2C+, CD3+CD56+NKG2C- and CD3+CD56-NKG2C+ T cells. One of the eight sequenced donors was seronegative, whereas the other seven were HCMV-seropositive.

For each CDR3 protein, TCRdb gives one entry from its re-call of the 5' RACE reads, without DNA. Listed are roughly 430,000 distinct CDR3 sequences; under 7.5% falls within the top ten. The CDR3 totals 13 residues. The clonotype comes from a woman aged 18-70 years in good health. The chain has TRBV12-3 or TRBV12-4 and TRBJ2-3; TCRdb's D gene call, TRBD1, goes unchecked for lack of DNA. Sequenced material: blood T cells: a sorted CD56 or NKG2C T cell subset, CD4+ or CD8+ T cells, or bulk PBMC T cells (not recorded which). CDR3 region: CASSSHRVDTQYF.